This TCR beta chain emerged from a study of CD8+CD57+ T cells in acquired aplastic anemia. Study as a whole: Mean DNA quantity obtained from sorted CD4+ and CD8+ cells was 3.2 ug. The study obtained 10 million to 12 million reads on average for CD4+ cells from healthy donors.

Germline V gives CDR1 SGHVS, CDR2 FQNEAQ. The CDR3 spans 16 residues. V was shortened by 4 bases and J by 3 bases, with 15 bases between the two germline ends. TCR beta VDJ and CDR3 profiling used genomic DNA as template. MiXCR was run by TCRdb on the reads, yielding one entry per CDR3 protein. The repertoire holds 190,000 or so distinct CDR3 sequences, with 61% as singletons. Sequenced input: sorted CD4+, CD8+, or CD8+CD57+ T cells (not recorded which) from PBMCs. The gene calls are TRBV7-8 and TRBJ1-4; D is ambiguous. The TCR comes from a human donor in good health. CDR3 DNA sequence: TGTGCCAGCAGCTCCGGTTGGCGGGTTGCTAATGAAAAACTGTTTTTT. This gives the protein CASSSGWRVANEKLFF. Complete variable domain (other parts from reference TRBV7-8 and TRBJ1-4): GAGVSQSPRYKVAKRGQDVALRCDPISGHVSLFWYQQALGQGPEFLTYFQNEAQLDKSGLPSDRFFAERPEGSVSTLKIQRTQQEDSAVYLCASSSGWRVANEKLFFGSGTQLSVL.